These 8 T cell receptor beta chains were sequenced from one sample in a study of response to subunit inactivated influenza vaccine. TCRdb passed the RT-PCR reads through MiXCR, listing each CDR3 protein once. The sample includes approximately 500,000 distinct CDR3 sequences, approximately 12% seen only once; the top ten take around 14%. The material was PBMCs from blood, obtained about 40 days after vaccination. These receptors were collected from a man aged 45 to 65 who received an inactivated influenza vaccine.

This clonotype turned up a few times. The rearrangement uses TRBV12-3 or TRBV12-4 and TRBJ2-7, with D maybe TRBD2 (5 bases). The CDR3 contains 15 residues. The V and J ends lost 4 bases and 2 bases respectively, with 15 bases between them. This CDR3 reads CASSSGVLVAYEQYF. As DNA, the CDR3 is TGTGCCAGCAGTTCCGGGGTACTAGTTGCCTACGAGCAGTACTTC.

The chain recombines TRBV12-3 or TRBV12-4 with TRBJ2-3; TRBD1 or TRBD2 may be the D gene (5 bases each). V was trimmed by 7 bases and J by 7 bases, leaving 15 bases between them. This CDR3 has 13 amino acids. Here the CDR3 reads CASTVGAHNTQYF. CDR3 bases: TGTGCCAGCACCGTCGGGGCGCACAATACGCAGTATTTT.

A few counts support this clonotype. J is TRBJ2-1 and V is TRBV6-5; D possibly corresponds to TRBD2 (7 bases). Germline lookup yields CDR1 MNHEY and CDR2 SVGAGI. V lost 2 bases to trimming and J lost 3 bases, with 14 bases between them. This CDR3 region has 16 residues. The DNA of the CDR3 is TGTGCCAGCAGTTACAAAGGGGGAGGGAGCTACAATGAGCAGTTCTTC. As protein: CASSYKGGGSYNEQFF.

This chain joins TRBV20-1 and TRBJ2-1, with 7 bases identical to TRBD2. The V gene's germline CDR1 is DFQATT and CDR2 SNEGSKA (reference sequence). J gave up 6 bases and V 1 base, and 6 bases lay outside the gene matches. The CDR3 length is 14 residues. The CDR3 protein is CSARVGGWVNEQFF. The CDR3 DNA sequence: TGCAGTGCTAGAGTGGGGGGGTGGGTCAATGAGCAGTTCTTC.

V gene TRBV15 combines with J gene TRBJ1-1; TRBD1 agrees at 9 bases. Germline V gives CDR1 LNHNV, CDR2 YYDKDF (reference sequence). V lost 1 base and J lost 4; bases outside the gene matches: 4. The CDR3 covers 15 residues. In nucleotides, the CDR3 is TGTGCCACCAGCAGAGGCCGGGACAGGGCCACTGAAGCTTTCTTT. Translation gives CATSRGRDRATEAFF.

The gene calls are TRBV7-2 and TRBJ2-7; D is unresolved. Germline CDR1 and CDR2: SGHTA and FQGNSA. Trimming shortened V by 5 bases and J by 5 bases, and 16 bases separated the two germline ends. The CDR3 covers 14 residues. In nucleotides, the CDR3 is TGTGCCAGCAGCATTAGCATTCCGGGCGACGAGCAGTACTTC. It yields the protein CASSISIPGDEQYF.

This clonotype was recorded at least ten times. V is TRBV4-2 and J is TRBJ2-1; 8 positions match TRBD2. Germline V gene lookup returns CDR1 LGHNA and CDR2 YNFKEQ. V lost 1 base to trimming and J lost 6 bases; unmatched junction nucleotides: 5. There are 15 residues in the CDR3. The CDR3 sequence is CASSQVSGATNEQFF. CDR3 DNA sequence: TGTGCCAGCAGCCAAGTTAGCGGGGCCACCAATGAGCAGTTCTTC.

The gene calls are TRBV20-1 and TRBJ1-2, with TRBD1 identical over 9 bases. V was clipped by 3 bases and J by 0 bases; unmatched bases: 5. CDR1 DFQATT and CDR2 SNEGSKA come from the germline V gene (reference sequence). The CDR3 runs 15 residues. The CDR3 is CSARLTGGPNYGYTF. In nucleotides, the CDR3 is TGCAGTGCTAGGCTAACAGGGGGCCCTAACTATGGCTACACCTTC.